Below are 10 T cell receptor beta chains sequenced from a single sample in a study of Graves' ophthalmopathy and Graves' hyperthyroidism. As the template, RNA transcripts were used to amplify TCR beta CDR3 regions. Scientists carried out first-round RT-PCR using HTBI primers and then a second-round multiplex PCR. Each CDR3 protein is one row after TCRdb ran MiXCR on the multiplex PCR reads. Of about 340,000 distinct CDR3 sequences in the sample, 17% were seen once. The specimen sequenced was peripheral blood. Receptors were obtained from an adult man with Graves' ophthalmopathy.

This clonotype was counted between two and nine times. One end of the junction does not line up with germline, which may come from a read error. The chain carries TRBV15 and TRBJ1-2, with 11 bases that match TRBD1. Germline loops: CDR1 LNHNV, CDR2 YYDKDF (reference sequence). CDR3 length equals 15 residues. In nucleotides, the CDR3 is TGTGCCACCAGCCGAGACGGACAGGGGGCAGTTGGCTACACCTTC. Translating it yields CATSRDGQGAVGYTF.

On this clonotype: A much larger clone differs from this one at a single base, so this may be a read error. The chain uses TRBV12-3 or TRBV12-4 and TRBJ2-2; D gene ambiguous. The CDR3 length is 14 residues. CDR3 region: CPSSPTSNTGELFF. The CDR3, as DNA: TGTCCCAGCAGTCCGACGTCGAACACCGGGGAGCTGTTTTTT.

This clonotype came up many times. V gene TRBV2 combines with J gene TRBJ2-7, with a possible D match to TRBD2 (7 bases). Trimming removed 8 bases at V and 4 bases at J, with 12 bases between. Germline V gives CDR1 SNHLY, CDR2 FYNNEI. This CDR3 has 12 amino acids. CDR3 sequence (DNA): TGTGCCAGCCGGCGGGGGCTGTACGAGCAGTACTTC. Amino acid sequence: CASRRGLYEQYF.

This clonotype was counted only a few times. A much larger clone differs by one base, so this may be a read error. This chain connects TRBV5-1 to TRBJ2-5; 9 nucleotides line up with TRBD1. Germline V CDR1 and CDR2: SGHRS, YFSETQ. The CDR3 length is 13 residues. This chain's CDR3 is CASSLGDRETLYF. As DNA, the CDR3 is TGCGCCAGCAGCTTGGGGGACAGGGAGACCCTGTACTTC.

The rearrangement joins TRBV15 to TRBJ1-2, with 8 positions matching TRBD1. The CDR3 totals 17 residues. Trimming removed 1 base from V and 6 bases from J; junction bases left unmatched: 13. The germline gives CDR1 LNHNV, CDR2 YYDKDF (reference sequence). CDR3 region: CATSRGRAGQGGNGYTF. In DNA, the CDR3 is TGTGCCACCAGCAGAGGTCGGGCAGGACAGGGTGGTAATGGCTACACCTTC.

This clonotype was seen repeatedly, ten times or more. The chain recombines TRBV5-1 with TRBJ1-1; TRBD1 matches 7 bases. V trimming: 4 bases; J trimming: 6 bases; junction bases outside the gene matches: 12. This CDR3 contains 15 residues. Germline assignment: CDR1 SGHRS and CDR2 YFSETQ. This CDR3 reads CASSNNRGWYPEAFF. CDR3 coding DNA: TGCGCCAGCAGCAACAACAGGGGATGGTACCCTGAAGCTTTCTTT.

This clonotype was picked up many times. V and J are TRBV12-3 or TRBV12-4 and TRBJ1-5; D unclear. The CDR3 is 13 amino acids. Trimming took 3 bases from V and 7 from J, leaving 10 bases between them. DNA for the CDR3: TGTGCCAGCAGTTTTGAAACCCGACAGCCCCAGCATTTT. It specifies CASSFETRQPQHF.

This clonotype was counted at least ten times. The chain combines TRBV7-9 with TRBJ1-1; D remains unclear. The CDR3 loop spans 14 amino acids. V was clipped by 7 bases and J by 3 bases, with 15 bases between them. In germline, CDR1 is SEHNR, CDR2 FQNEAQ (reference sequence). CDR3 sequence reads: CASTTITRDTEAFF. The CDR3 DNA follows: TGTGCCAGCACCACCATCACACGAGACACTGAAGCTTTCTTT.

This clonotype has a count of ten or more. The chain employs TRBV12-3 or TRBV12-4 and TRBJ1-1; D is ambiguous. V lost 1 base and J 1 base, leaving 7 bases between the germline ends. CDR3 length equals 14 residues. The CDR3 DNA reads TGTGCCAGCAGTTTAGACGGCCCGAACACTGAAGCTTTCTTT. Translation: CASSLDGPNTEAFF.

This clonotype was seen repeatedly, ten times or more. The CDR3 sequence: CASSQARTGGHTEAFF. The CDR3 DNA sequence: TGTGCCAGCAGCCAAGCTAGAACAGGGGGACACACTGAAGCTTTCTTT. The genes are TRBV4-2 and TRBJ1-1; 8 nucleotides match TRBD1. Per germline, CDR1 LGHNA and CDR2 YNFKEQ. The CDR3 runs to 16 residues. V was pared by 1 base and J by 3 bases, with 7 bases of the junction left unmatched.